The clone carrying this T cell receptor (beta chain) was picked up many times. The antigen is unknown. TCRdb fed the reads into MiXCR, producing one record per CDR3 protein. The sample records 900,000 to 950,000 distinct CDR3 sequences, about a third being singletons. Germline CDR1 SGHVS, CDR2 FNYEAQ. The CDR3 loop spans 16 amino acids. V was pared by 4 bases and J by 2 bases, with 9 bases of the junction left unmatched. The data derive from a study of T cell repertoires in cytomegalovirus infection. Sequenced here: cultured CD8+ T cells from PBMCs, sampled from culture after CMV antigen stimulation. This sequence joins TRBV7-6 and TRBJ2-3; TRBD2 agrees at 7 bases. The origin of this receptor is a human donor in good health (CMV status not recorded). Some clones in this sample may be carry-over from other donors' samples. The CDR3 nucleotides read TGTGCCAGCAGCTACCTCGGCGGGGGAAACACAGATACGCAGTATTTT. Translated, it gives CASSYLGGGNTDTQYF.